This TCR beta chain was profiled in a study of cytomegalovirus exposure and HLA in healthy donors. Turning to this clone: The antigen is unknown.

Study outcomes and limitations: CMV antigen specificity was confirmed in vitro for a few CMV-associated chains. The authors judged a highly shared variant cluster likely a sequencing artifact. Common viral pathogens seemed to be connected with several of the most significant clusters, according to a later analysis.

CDR1 and CDR2 (germline): MNHEY, SVGAGI. The CDR3 extends over 15 amino acids. V lost 0 bases and J 6 bases, leaving 13 bases between the germline ends. The PCR had 60 Vbeta and 13 Jbeta primers. Profiled with immunoSEQ multiplex PCR; TCRdb holds only in-frame clones, not every one. The sample lists 150,000 or so clones, around 80% occurring once. The V and J genes are TRBV6-5 and TRBJ2-3; D may be TRBD2 (6 bases). This TCR was recovered from a man aged 25-45 years in good health and CMV-seropositive. The specimen sequenced was PBMCs. In DNA, the CDR3 is TGTGCCAGCAGTTACTCGGGCACCCGGGGGGATACGCAGTATTTT. As protein: CASSYSGTRGDTQYF.